These 22 T cell receptor beta chains came from one sample sequenced in a study of T cells in Graves' hyperthyroidism and ophthalmopathy. Researchers took RNA transcripts and amplified the TCR beta CDR3 regions from them. First-round RT-PCR of the TCR CDR3 relied on the HTBI primer set. TCRdb analysed the multiplex PCR reads with MiXCR anew, one entry per CDR3 protein. The sample consists of tens of thousands of distinct CDR3 sequences, around 53% of them appearing once. Sequenced sample: blood. These receptors originate from a woman aged 55 to 70 with Graves' ophthalmopathy.

This clonotype was seen many times. This chain joins TRBV18 and TRBJ2-6; unclear D gene. The CDR3 has 14 amino acids. CDR1 and CDR2 (germline): KGHSH, LQKENI. V lost 3 bases and J 0 bases, leaving 3 bases between the germline ends. The CDR3 spells CASSPPSGANVLTF. CDR3 nucleotides: TGTGCCAGCTCACCTCCCTCTGGGGCCAACGTCCTGACTTTC.

A remark on this clonotype: At one boundary the junction diverges from the germline segment, which might be a read error. CDR3 sequence (DNA): TGCAGTGCTAGACCCATCCACTTT. Translated, it gives CSARPIHF. V and J are TRBV20-1 and TRBJ1-6; D gene unclear. Germline values: CDR1 DFQATT, CDR2 SNEGSKA (reference sequence). The CDR3 loop spans 8 amino acids.

This chain joins TRBV20-1 and TRBJ2-6; D unresolved. Trimming removed 1 base from V and 0 bases from J, with 7 bases in between. The CDR3 has 15 amino acids. The germline gives CDR1 DFQATT, CDR2 SNEGSKA (reference sequence). The CDR3 DNA follows: TGCAGTGCTAGAGGATCCGGCTCTGGGGCCAACGTCCTGACTTTC. This sequence encodes CSARGSGSGANVLTF.

On this clonotype: A much more abundant neighbour one base away suggests this may be a read error. The chain carries TRBV28 and TRBJ2-2; no definite D call. With 4 bases removed from V and 6 bases from J, the gap between germline ends came to 18 bases. Germline V gene sequence: CDR1 MDHEN, CDR2 SYDVKM. This CDR3 is 16 amino acids long. CDR3 sequence: CASSSGLGGFAGELFF. The CDR3 nucleotides read TGTGCCAGCAGTTCCGGTCTGGGCGGATTTGCCGGGGAGCTGTTTTTT.

The rearrangement uses TRBV7-2 and TRBJ2-1; a weak D match, TRBD2 (7 bases). Trimming cost V 5 bases and J 8 bases, with 19 bases left between them. The CDR3 has 15 amino acids. Germline V gene data show CDR1 as SGHTA and CDR2 as FQGNSA. The CDR3 DNA follows: TGTGCCAGCAGCGCCTGGAGGGGGGGATGGGATGAGCAGTTCTTC. Protein sequence: CASSAWRGGWDEQFF.

This clonotype was seen many times. The CDR3: CASCPGTSGGHITDTQYF. CDR3 bases: TGCGCCAGCTGTCCCGGGACTAGCGGGGGGCATATCACAGATACGCAGTATTTT. The V call is TRBV5-1, the J call TRBJ2-3, with 15 bases lining up with TRBD2. Germline lookup yields CDR1 SGHRS and CDR2 YFSETQ. Trimming at V came to 7 bases and at J to 2 bases, leaving 11 bases not matched to a gene. The CDR3 is 18 amino acids.

In this sample, this clonotype turned up once. The chain recombines TRBV15 with TRBJ2-7; maybe TRBD1 (6 bases). Trimming took 7 bases from V and 6 from J, leaving 16 bases between them. The CDR3 totals 13 residues. Germline V gives CDR1 LNHNV, CDR2 YYDKDF (reference sequence). CDR3 protein: CATNSVGQSEQYF. CDR3 in DNA: TGTGCCACCAACAGCGTAGGACAGAGCGAGCAGTACTTC.

The chain couples TRBV10-3 to TRBJ2-5; D unresolved. Trimming removed 3 bases at V and 3 bases at J, with 8 bases between. CDR3 length: 13 residues. Germline V gives CDR1 ENHRY, CDR2 SYGVKD. The CDR3 nucleotides are TGTGCCATCAGTGAATCAGGAGAAGAGACCCAGTACTTC. This translates into CAISESGEETQYF.

This clonotype occurred a few times. The rearrangement joins TRBV9 to TRBJ2-7, with 8 nucleotides matching TRBD2. CDR3 size: 15 residues. J was trimmed by 6 bases and V by 1 base; bases with no gene match: 9. Germline V gene lookup returns CDR1 SGDLS and CDR2 YYNGEE. The CDR3 DNA sequence: TGTGCCAGCAGCGTATTAGGCCTAGCGGGTGGCGAGCAGTACTTC. The encoded protein is CASSVLGLAGGEQYF. Full variable domain (outside the CDR3, taken from reference TRBV9 and TRBJ2-7): DSGVTQTPKHLITATGQRVTLRCSPRSGDLSVYWYQQSLDQGLQFLIQYYNGEERAKGNILERFSAQQFPDLHSELNLSSLELGDSALYFCASSVLGLAGGEQYFGPGTRLTVT.

The rearrangement links TRBV20-1 to TRBJ2-3; a weak D match, TRBD1 (6 bases). Trimming shortened V by 0 bases and J by 2 bases, and 18 bases separated the two germline ends. Germline V gene lookup returns CDR1 DFQATT and CDR2 SNEGSKA (reference sequence). The CDR3 runs to 17 residues. The CDR3 DNA reads as TGCAGTGCTAGAGATCGAGCAGGGGCAGTCAACACAGATACGCAGTATTTT. This encodes CSARDRAGAVNTDTQYF.

The chain recombines TRBV7-8 with TRBJ1-5; 10 nucleotides line up with TRBD1. V dropped 3 bases and J dropped 2; count of bases not matched to a gene: 4. The CDR3 contains 16 residues. Looked up from germline, CDR1 is SGHVS and CDR2 is FQNEAQ. The CDR3 sequence: CASSLDRGGGNQPQHF. Here the CDR3 DNA reads TGTGCCAGCAGCTTGGACAGGGGGGGGGGCAATCAGCCCCAGCATTTT.

This clonotype was observed at least ten times. The V and J genes are TRBV11-2 and TRBJ2-7; TRBD2 matches 8 bases. Germline V gene data show CDR1 as SGHAT and CDR2 as FQNNGV. The CDR3 runs to 14 residues. Trimming at V came to 5 bases and at J to 8 bases, leaving 11 bases not matched to a gene. Written as DNA, the CDR3 is TGTGCCAGCAGCGAGTCGGGGGGGTCCAATAAGCAGTACTTC. This translates into CASSESGGSNKQYF.

This clonotype was recorded many times. The chain carries TRBV5-8 and TRBJ2-1, with D possibly being TRBD1 (5 bases). From germline, CDR1 is SGHTS and CDR2 YDEGEE. V lost 3 bases and J 4 bases, leaving 11 bases between the germline ends. The CDR3 is made up of 14 amino acids. CDR3 sequence (DNA): TGTGCCAGCAGCTCGGTAGGGGCGTACAATGAGCAGTTCTTC. It specifies CASSSVGAYNEQFF.

About this clonotype itself: A much larger clone differs by one base, so this may be a read error. In DNA, the CDR3 is TGTGCCTGGATGGGACAGGGGGCGGGTTATGGCTACACCTTC. Amino acids: CAWMGQGAGYGYTF. The genes are TRBV30 and TRBJ1-2, with 12 bases fitting TRBD1. CDR3 length: 14 residues. Germline loops: CDR1 GTSNPN, CDR2 SVGIG (reference sequence). With V trimmed by 4 bases and J by 5 bases, 5 bases remained unmatched.

Comment on this clonotype: As the CDR3 is not closed by the conserved phenylalanine or tryptophan, this likely results from a read error. The DNA is left out, because the CDR3 cannot be placed on it with certainty; the CDR3 is given as TCRdb lists it. The rearrangement links TRBV3-1 to TRBJ2-3; the table's D call TRBD2 went unverified against the DNA. Germline loops: CDR1 LGHDT, CDR2 YNNKEL (reference sequence). The CDR3 adds up to 11 amino acids, both ends counted. The CDR3 protein is CASSQERWTSG.

The chain has TRBV7-6 and TRBJ2-1, with D perhaps assigned TRBD1 or TRBD2 (6 bases each). This CDR3 is 17 amino acids long. Trimming took 11 bases from V and 3 from J, leaving 26 bases between them. Looked up from germline, CDR1 is SGHVS and CDR2 is FNYEAQ. CDR3 protein: CARQGQRVREHYNEQFF. The CDR3 nucleotides read TGTGCCCGCCAGGGGCAGCGGGTCCGGGAGCACTACAATGAGCAGTTCTTC.

This chain uses TRBV7-8 with TRBJ2-1; 7 bases match TRBD2. J gave up 6 bases and V 5 bases, and 13 bases lay outside the gene matches. This CDR3 is built from 16 residues. The germline V gene encodes CDR1 SGHVS and CDR2 FQNEAQ. CDR3 amino acids: CASSLTLRETCNEQFF. CDR3 coding DNA: TGTGCCAGCAGCCTAACGTTGCGGGAGACCTGCAATGAGCAGTTCTTC.

This clonotype was seen ten or more times. CDR3 bases: TGTGCCACAACCGAGCGGGGGGACCACAATGAGCAGTTCTTC. Protein: CATTERGDHNEQFF. The rearrangement joins TRBV27 to TRBJ2-1; 9 nucleotides agree with TRBD2. CDR3 length: 14 amino acids. Germline V gene sequence: CDR1 MNHEY, CDR2 SMNVEV (reference sequence). V gave up 10 bases and J gave up 5 bases; unmatched junction bases: 9.

V is TRBV7-2 and J is TRBJ1-1; D is possibly TRBD1 (6 bases). There are 15 residues in the CDR3. CDR1 is SGHTA, CDR2 FQGNSA, per germline. Trimming took off 0 bases at V and 1 base at J, with 9 bases between the two ends. The CDR3 coding sequence is TGTGCCAGCAGCTTAGCGGGACACTGGAACACTGAAGCTTTCTTT. The encoded protein is CASSLAGHWNTEAFF.

This clonotype was seen ten or more times. This chain joins TRBV30 and TRBJ1-5, with TRBD1 as a possible D gene (6 bases). Trimming pared 4 bases from V and 7 bases from J, leaving 17 bases between. Germline loops: CDR1 GTSNPN, CDR2 SVGIG (reference sequence). This CDR3 is 14 amino acids long. CDR3 in DNA: TGTGCCTGGAACCAACAGGGATGGGGGCAGCCCCAGCATTTT. Protein sequence: CAWNQQGWGQPQHF.

V is TRBV15 and J is TRBJ2-5, with TRBD2 matching over 9 bases. The CDR3 contains 18 residues. V gave up 0 bases and J gave up 3 bases; unmatched junction bases: 11. Germline values: CDR1 LNHNV, CDR2 YYDKDF (reference sequence). The CDR3 nucleotides read TGTGCCACCAGCAGAGATCTTAGCGGGAGTGTTATAAAAGAGACCCAGTACTTC. Encoded protein: CATSRDLSGSVIKETQYF. The full variable domain, completed using reference TRBV15 and TRBJ2-5, is DAMVIQNPRYQVTQFGKPVTLSCSQTLNHNVMYWYQQKSSQAPKLLFHYYDKDFNNEADTPDNFQSRRPNTSFCFLDIRSPGLGDTAMYLCATSRDLSGSVIKETQYFGPGTRLLVL.

The rearrangement joins TRBV6-4 to TRBJ2-1, with TRBD2 as a possible D gene (5 bases). Trimming took off 5 bases at V and 10 bases at J, with 18 bases between the two ends. There are 14 residues in the CDR3. Germline V gene sequence: CDR1 MRHNA, CDR2 SNTAGT. Here the CDR3 reads CASSRAGDMGEQFF. The CDR3 DNA is TGTGCCAGCAGTCGCGCCGGGGATATGGGCGAGCAGTTCTTC.